The 7 T cell receptor beta chains reported below all come from one sample, sequenced in a study of blood T cell repertoires in COVID-19. Sequencing used immunoSEQ multiplex PCR; TCRdb keeps in-frame clones, though not all of them. The sample lists 150,000 to 200,000 clones, 65% to 85% occurring once. The specimen was PBMCs or T cells enriched from blood (not recorded which). These receptors were collected from a woman aged 60 to 75 who had recovered from COVID-19.

The V gene is TRBV10-3, the J gene TRBJ1-1, with a tentative D call TRBD1 (6 bases). V was shortened by 3 bases and J by 10 bases, with 18 bases between the two germline ends. Germline CDR1 ENHRY, CDR2 SYGVKD. The CDR3 length is 14 residues. The CDR3 protein is CAISDPRDNFSAFF. CDR3 coding DNA: TGTGCCATCAGTGACCCCCGGGACAATTTTTCAGCTTTCTTT.

The chain is built from TRBV13 and TRBJ2-5, with D perhaps matching TRBD1 (6 bases). The CDR3 contains 16 residues. V was pared by 2 bases and J by 3 bases, with 16 bases between. CDR1 and CDR2 from the germline V gene are PRHDT and FYEKMQ (reference sequence). CDR3 sequence (DNA): TGTGCCAGCAGCTTACGGGGACGCAGGGGCGAAGAGACCCAGTACTTC. Translation gives CASSLRGRRGEETQYF.

The J gene is TRBJ2-7, the V gene TRBV5-1; 10 nucleotides align to TRBD2. The CDR3 length is 15 residues. Germline V gene lookup returns CDR1 SGHRS and CDR2 YFSETQ. V lost 1 base, J lost 7 bases, and 8 bases stayed unmatched. Here the CDR3 DNA reads TGCGCCAGCAGCTTGAGTCTAGCGGGAGTGGGGGAGCAGTACTTC. Encoded protein: CASSLSLAGVGEQYF. The complete variable domain, with remaining parts taken from reference TRBV5-1 and TRBJ2-7, reads KAGVTQTPRYLIKTRGQQVTLSCSPISGHRSVSWYQQTPGQGLQFLFEYFSETQRNKGNFPGRFSGRQFSNSRSEMNVSTLELGDSALYLCASSLSLAGVGEQYFGPGTRLTVT.

The gene calls are TRBV19 and TRBJ1-1; D unresolved. The CDR3 has 16 residues. Trimming stripped 3 bases from V and 3 bases from J, with 17 bases between. CDR1 is LNHDA and CDR2 is SQIVND in the germline V gene (reference sequence). In nucleotides, the CDR3 is TGTGCCAGTAGTATTGTGGTTCGGGATTGGGACACTGAAGCTTTCTTT. This translates into CASSIVVRDWDTEAFF. The whole variable domain, filled in from reference TRBV19 and TRBJ1-1, reads DGGITQSPKYLFRKEGQNVTLSCEQNLNHDAMYWYRQDPGQGLRLIYYSQIVNDFQKGDIAEGYSVSREKKESFPLTVTSAQKNPTAFYLCASSIVVRDWDTEAFFGQGTRLTVV.

V gene TRBV6-5 combines with J gene TRBJ2-1, with TRBD2 matching over 8 bases. Germline lookup yields CDR1 MNHEY and CDR2 SVGAGI. The J segment lost 3 bases and the V segment lost 10 bases, leaving 8 bases of the junction unmatched. CDR3 length: 14 residues. Here the CDR3 DNA reads TGTGCCACCCGAGCGGGGGCCTACTACAATGAGCAGTTCTTC. Amino acids: CATRAGAYYNEQFF.

J is TRBJ2-1 and V is TRBV5-6, with 9 nucleotides matching TRBD1. In germline, CDR1 is SGHDT, CDR2 YYEEEE. Trimming at V came to 1 base and at J to 9 bases, leaving 5 bases not matched to a gene. CDR3 size: 14 residues. The CDR3, as DNA: TGTGCCAGCAGCTTGTGGGGACAGGGATTTGAGCAGTTCTTC. It translates to CASSLWGQGFEQFF.

The rearrangement links TRBV21-1 to TRBJ1-4; whether TRBD1, the table's D call, matches the DNA was not checked. TRBV21-1 is classified as a pseudogene. The CDR3 length is 19 residues. This CDR3 is CASAPVLGTGFTVCEKLFF. Here the CDR3 DNA reads TGTGCCAGCGCGCCGGTATTGGGGACAGGGTTTACGGTTTGTGAAAAACTGTTTTTT.